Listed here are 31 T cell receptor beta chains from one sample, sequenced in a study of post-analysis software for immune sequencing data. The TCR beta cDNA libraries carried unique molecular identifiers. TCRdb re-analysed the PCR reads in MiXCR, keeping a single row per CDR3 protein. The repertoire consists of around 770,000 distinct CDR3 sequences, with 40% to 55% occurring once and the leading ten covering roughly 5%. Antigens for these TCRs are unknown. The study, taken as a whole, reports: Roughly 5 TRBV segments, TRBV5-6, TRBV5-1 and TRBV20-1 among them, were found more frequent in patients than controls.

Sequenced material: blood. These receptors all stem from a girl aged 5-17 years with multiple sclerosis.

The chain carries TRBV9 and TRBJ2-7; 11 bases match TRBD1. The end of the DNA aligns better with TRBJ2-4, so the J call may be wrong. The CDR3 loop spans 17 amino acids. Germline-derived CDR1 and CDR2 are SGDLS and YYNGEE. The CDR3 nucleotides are TGTGCCAGCAGCCCCCGGGACAGGGGGGATCAAACAGGCATTCAGTACTTC. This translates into CASSPRDRGDQTGIQYF.

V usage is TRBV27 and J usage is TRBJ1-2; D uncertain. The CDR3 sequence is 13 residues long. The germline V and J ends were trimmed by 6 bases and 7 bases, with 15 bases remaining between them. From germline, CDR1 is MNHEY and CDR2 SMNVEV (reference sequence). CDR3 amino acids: CASSPTPTSGYTF. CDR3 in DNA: TGTGCCAGCAGCCCAACACCTACTAGTGGCTACACCTTC.

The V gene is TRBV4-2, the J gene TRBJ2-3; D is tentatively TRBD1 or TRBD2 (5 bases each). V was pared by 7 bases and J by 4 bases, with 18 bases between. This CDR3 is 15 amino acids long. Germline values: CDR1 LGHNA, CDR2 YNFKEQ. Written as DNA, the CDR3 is TGTGCCAGCATGGTTCCCCGGGGCAGTTCAGATACGCAGTATTTT. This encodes CASMVPRGSSDTQYF.

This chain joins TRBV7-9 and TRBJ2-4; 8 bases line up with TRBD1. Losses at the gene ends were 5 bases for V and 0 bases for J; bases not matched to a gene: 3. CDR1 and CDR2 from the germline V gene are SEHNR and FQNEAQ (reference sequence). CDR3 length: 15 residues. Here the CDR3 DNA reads TGTGCCAGCAGCAACGACAGGGGAGCCAAAAACATTCAGTACTTC. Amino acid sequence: CASSNDRGAKNIQYF.

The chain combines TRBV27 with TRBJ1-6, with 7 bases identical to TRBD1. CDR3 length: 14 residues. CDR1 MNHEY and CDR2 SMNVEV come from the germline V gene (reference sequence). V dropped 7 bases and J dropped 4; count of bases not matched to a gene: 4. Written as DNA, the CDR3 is TGTGCCAGCAAAAGACAGGGTTATAATTCACCCCTCCACTTT. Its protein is CASKRQGYNSPLHF.

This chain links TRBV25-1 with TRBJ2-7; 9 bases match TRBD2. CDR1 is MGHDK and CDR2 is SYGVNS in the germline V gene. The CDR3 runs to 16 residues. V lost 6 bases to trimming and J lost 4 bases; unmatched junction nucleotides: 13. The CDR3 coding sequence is TGTGCCAGCAGAAACCCATTGCTTGCGGGAGGGTACGAGCAGTACTTC. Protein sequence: CASRNPLLAGGYEQYF.

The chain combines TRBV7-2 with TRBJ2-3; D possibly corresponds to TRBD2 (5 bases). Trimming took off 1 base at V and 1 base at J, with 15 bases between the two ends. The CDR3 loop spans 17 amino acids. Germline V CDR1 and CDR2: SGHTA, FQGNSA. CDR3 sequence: CASSLGLGGFGTDTQYF. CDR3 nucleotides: TGTGCCAGCAGCTTAGGCCTCGGCGGGTTCGGCACAGATACGCAGTATTTT.

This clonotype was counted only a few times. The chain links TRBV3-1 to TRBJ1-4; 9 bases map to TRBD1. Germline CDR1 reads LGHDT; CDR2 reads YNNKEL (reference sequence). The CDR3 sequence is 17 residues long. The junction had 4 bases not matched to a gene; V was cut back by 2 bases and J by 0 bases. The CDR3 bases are TGTGCCAGCAGCCAACCGGGACAGGGCCCAACTAATGAAAAACTGTTTTTT. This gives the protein CASSQPGQGPTNEKLFF.

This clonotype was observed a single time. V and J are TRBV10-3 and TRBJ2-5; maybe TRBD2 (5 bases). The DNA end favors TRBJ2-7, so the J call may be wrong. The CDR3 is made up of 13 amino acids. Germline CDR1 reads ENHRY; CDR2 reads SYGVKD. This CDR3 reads CAINAGIDNEQYF. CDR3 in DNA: TGTGCCATCAACGCGGGCATTGACAACGAGCAGTACTTC.

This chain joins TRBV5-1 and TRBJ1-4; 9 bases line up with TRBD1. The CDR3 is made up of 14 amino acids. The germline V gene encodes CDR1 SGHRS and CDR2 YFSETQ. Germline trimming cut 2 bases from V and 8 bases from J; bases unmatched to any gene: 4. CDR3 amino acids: CASSFDRGTEKLFF. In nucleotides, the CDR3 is TGCGCCAGCAGCTTTGACAGGGGGACAGAAAAACTGTTTTTT.

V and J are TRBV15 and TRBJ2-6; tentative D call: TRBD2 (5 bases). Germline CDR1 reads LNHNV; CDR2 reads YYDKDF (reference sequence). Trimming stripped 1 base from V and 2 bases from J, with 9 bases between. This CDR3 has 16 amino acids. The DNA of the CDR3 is TGTGCCACCAGCAGAGTAACTAGGGCTGGGGCCAACGTCCTGACTTTC. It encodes CATSRVTRAGANVLTF.

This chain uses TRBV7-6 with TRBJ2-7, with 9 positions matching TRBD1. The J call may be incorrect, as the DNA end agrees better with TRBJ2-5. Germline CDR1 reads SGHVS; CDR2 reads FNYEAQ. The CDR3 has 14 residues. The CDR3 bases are TGTGCCAGCAGCGCTCGGACAGGGGCCGAGACCCAGTACTTC. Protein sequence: CASSARTGAETQYF.

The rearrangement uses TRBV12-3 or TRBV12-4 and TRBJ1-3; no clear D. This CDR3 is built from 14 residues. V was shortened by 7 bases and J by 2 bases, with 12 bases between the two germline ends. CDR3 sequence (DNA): TGTGCCAGCATGAACCCGCCACCTGGAAACACCATATATTTT. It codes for CASMNPPPGNTIYF.

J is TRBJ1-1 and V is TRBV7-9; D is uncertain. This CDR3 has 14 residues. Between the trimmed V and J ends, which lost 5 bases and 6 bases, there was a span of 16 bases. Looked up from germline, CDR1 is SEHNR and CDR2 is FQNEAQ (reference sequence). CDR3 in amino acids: CASSNPEGWSEAFF. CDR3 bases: TGTGCCAGCAGCAATCCCGAAGGGTGGTCTGAAGCTTTCTTT.

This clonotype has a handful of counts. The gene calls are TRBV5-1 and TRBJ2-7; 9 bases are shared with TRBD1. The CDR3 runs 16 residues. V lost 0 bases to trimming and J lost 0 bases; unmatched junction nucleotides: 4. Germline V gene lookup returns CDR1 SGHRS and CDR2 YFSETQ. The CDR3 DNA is TGCGCCAGCAGCTTGGAAGGGACAGGGATCTCCTACGAGCAGTACTTC. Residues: CASSLEGTGISYEQYF.

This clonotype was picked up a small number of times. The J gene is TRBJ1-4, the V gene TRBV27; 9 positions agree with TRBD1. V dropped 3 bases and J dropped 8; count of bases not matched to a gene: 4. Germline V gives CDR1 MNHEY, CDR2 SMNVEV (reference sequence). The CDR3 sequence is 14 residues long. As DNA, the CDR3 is TGTGCCAGCAGTTTGGGGACAGGGAGGGAAAAACTGTTTTTT. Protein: CASSLGTGREKLFF.

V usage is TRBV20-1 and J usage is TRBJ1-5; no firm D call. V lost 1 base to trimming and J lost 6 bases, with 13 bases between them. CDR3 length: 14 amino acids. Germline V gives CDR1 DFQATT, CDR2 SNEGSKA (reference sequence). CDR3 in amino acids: CSARGGLVGQPQHF. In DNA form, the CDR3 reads TGCAGTGCTAGAGGGGGATTAGTGGGTCAGCCCCAGCATTTT.

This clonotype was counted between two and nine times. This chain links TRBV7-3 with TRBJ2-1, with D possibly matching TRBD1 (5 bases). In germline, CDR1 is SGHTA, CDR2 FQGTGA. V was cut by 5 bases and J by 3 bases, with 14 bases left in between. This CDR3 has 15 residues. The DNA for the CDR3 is TGTGCCAGCAGCCAAGACAGTATGGTCTACAATGAGCAGTTCTTC. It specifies CASSQDSMVYNEQFF.

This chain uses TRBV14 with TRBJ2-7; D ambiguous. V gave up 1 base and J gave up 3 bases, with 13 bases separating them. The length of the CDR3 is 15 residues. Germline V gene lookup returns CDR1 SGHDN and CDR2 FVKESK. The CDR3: CASSQGQGGHYEQYF. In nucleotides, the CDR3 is TGTGCCAGCAGCCAAGGTCAAGGTGGCCACTACGAGCAGTACTTC.

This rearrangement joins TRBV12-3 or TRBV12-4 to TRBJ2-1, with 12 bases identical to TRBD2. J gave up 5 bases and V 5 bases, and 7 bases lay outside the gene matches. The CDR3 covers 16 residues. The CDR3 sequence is CASSHLAGGRNNEQFF. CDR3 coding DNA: TGTGCCAGCAGTCACCTAGCGGGAGGGAGGAACAATGAGCAGTTCTTC.

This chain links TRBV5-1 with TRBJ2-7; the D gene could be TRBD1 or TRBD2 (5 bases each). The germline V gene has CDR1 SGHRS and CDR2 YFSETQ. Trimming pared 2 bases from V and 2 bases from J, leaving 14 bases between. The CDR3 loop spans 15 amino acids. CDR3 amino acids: CASSFGTVDPYEQYF. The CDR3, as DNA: TGCGCCAGCAGCTTCGGGACGGTGGACCCCTACGAGCAGTACTTC.

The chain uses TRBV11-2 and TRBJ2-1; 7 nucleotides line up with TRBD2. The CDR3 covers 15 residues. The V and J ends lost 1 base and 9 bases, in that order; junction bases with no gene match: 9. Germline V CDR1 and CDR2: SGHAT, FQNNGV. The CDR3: CASSLVELGRGEQFF. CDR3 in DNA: TGTGCCAGCAGCTTAGTGGAACTGGGGAGGGGTGAGCAGTTCTTC. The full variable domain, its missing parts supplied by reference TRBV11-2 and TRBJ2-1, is EAGVAQSPRYKIIEKRQSVAFWCNPISGHATLYWYQQILGQGPKLLIQFQNNGVVDDSQLPKDRFSAERLKGVDSTLKIQPAKLEDSAVYLCASSLVELGRGEQFFGPGTRLTVL.

CDR3 sequence: CSLDSGTGGFGSYNEQFF. The CDR3 DNA reads as TGCAGTCTGGACTCCGGGACAGGGGGTTTTGGCTCCTACAATGAGCAGTTCTTC. J is TRBJ2-1 and V is TRBV20-1; 11 bases line up with TRBD1. CDR1 DFQATT and CDR2 SNEGSKA come from the germline V gene (reference sequence). V was clipped by 8 bases and J by 0 bases; unmatched bases: 15. This CDR3 comprises 18 residues.

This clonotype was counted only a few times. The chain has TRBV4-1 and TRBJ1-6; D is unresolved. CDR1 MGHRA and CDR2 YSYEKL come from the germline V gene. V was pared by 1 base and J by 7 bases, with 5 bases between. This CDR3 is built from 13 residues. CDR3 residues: CASSQGANSPLHF. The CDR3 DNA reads TGCGCCAGCAGCCAAGGGGCCAATTCACCCCTCCACTTT.

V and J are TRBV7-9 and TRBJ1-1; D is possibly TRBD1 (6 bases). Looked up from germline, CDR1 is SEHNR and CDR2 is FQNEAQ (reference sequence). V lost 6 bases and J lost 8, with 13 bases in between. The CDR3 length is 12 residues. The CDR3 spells CASRQPQGEAFF. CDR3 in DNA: TGTGCCAGCAGGCAGCCCCAGGGGGAAGCTTTCTTT.

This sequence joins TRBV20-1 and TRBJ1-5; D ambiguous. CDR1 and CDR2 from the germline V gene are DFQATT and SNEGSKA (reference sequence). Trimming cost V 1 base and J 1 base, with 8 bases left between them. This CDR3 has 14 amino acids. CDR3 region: CSARVGVSNQPQHF. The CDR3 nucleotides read TGCAGTGCTAGAGTGGGAGTGAGCAATCAGCCCCAGCATTTT.

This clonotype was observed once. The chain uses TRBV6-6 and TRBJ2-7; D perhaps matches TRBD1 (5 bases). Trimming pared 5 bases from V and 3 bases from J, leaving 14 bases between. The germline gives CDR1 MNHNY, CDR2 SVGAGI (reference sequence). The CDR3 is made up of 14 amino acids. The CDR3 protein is CASSPVGEGYEQYF. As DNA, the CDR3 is TGTGCCAGCAGTCCGGTAGGGGAAGGCTACGAGCAGTACTTC.

Written as DNA, the CDR3 is TGCAGTGCTAGGCCACAGGGGGCGAATTACGGTGAGCAGTTCTTC. Its translation is CSARPQGANYGEQFF. The chain combines TRBV20-1 with TRBJ2-1; 9 positions match TRBD1. CDR3 length: 15 residues. J was trimmed by 9 bases and V by 3 bases; bases with no gene match: 12. Per the germline V gene, CDR1 is DFQATT and CDR2 is SNEGSKA (reference sequence).

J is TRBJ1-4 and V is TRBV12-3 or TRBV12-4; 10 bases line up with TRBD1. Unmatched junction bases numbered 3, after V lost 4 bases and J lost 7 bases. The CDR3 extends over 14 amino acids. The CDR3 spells CASSSGTGVEKLFF. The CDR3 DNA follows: TGTGCCAGCAGTTCCGGGACAGGGGTTGAAAAACTGTTTTTT.

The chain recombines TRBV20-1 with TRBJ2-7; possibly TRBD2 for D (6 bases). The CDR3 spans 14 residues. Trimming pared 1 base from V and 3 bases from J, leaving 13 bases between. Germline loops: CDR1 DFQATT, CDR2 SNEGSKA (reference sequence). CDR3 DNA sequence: TGCAGTGCTAGAGTAGTTGGAGGGGTCTACGAGCAGTACTTC. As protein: CSARVVGGVYEQYF.

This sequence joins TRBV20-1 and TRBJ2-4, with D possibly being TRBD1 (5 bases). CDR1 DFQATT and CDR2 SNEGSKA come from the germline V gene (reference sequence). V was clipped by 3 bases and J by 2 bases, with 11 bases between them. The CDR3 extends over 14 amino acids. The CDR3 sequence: CSARGRVTKNIQYF. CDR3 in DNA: TGCAGTGCTAGGGGCAGGGTGACCAAAAACATTCAGTACTTC.